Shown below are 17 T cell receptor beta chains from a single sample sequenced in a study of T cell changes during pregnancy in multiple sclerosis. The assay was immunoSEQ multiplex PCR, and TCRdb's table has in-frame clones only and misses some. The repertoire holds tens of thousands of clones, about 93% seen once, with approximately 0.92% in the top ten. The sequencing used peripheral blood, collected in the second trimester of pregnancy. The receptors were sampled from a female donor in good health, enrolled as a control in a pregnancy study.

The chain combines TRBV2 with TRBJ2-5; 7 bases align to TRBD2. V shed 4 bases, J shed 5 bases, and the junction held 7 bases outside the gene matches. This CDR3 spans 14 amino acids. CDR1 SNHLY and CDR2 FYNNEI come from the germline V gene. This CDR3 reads CASSASGGPETQYF. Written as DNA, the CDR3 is TGTGCCAGCAGTGCCTCGGGGGGACCGGAGACCCAGTACTTC.

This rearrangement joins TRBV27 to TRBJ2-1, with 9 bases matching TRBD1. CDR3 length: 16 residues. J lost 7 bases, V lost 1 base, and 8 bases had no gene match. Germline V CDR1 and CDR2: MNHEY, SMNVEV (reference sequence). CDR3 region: CASSLLVGQGINEQFF. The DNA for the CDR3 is TGTGCCAGCAGTTTATTGGTCGGACAGGGGATTAATGAGCAGTTCTTC.

This chain's CDR3 is CASSLPRGGVRTQYF. CDR3 DNA: TGCGCCAGCAGCCTCCCGCGGGGGGGGGTGCGTACGCAGTATTTT. This rearrangement joins TRBV4-1 to TRBJ2-3; the match to TRBD2 covers 9 bases. Germline CDR1 MGHRA, CDR2 YSYEKL. The CDR3 is 15 residues long. J lost 8 bases, V lost 4 bases, and 10 bases had no gene match.

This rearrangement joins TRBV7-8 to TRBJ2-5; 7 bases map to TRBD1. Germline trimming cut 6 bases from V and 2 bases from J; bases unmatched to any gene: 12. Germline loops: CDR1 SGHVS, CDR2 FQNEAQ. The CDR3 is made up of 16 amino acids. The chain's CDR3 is CASRANRGSLQETQYF. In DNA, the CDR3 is TGTGCCAGCAGAGCGAACAGGGGTTCCCTTCAAGAGACCCAGTACTTC.

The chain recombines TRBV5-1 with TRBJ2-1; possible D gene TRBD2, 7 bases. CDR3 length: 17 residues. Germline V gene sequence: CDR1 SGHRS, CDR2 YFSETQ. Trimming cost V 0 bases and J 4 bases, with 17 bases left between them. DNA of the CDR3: TGCGCCAGCAGCTTGGATGGGGGCGGGAGACGATACAATGAGCAGTTCTTC. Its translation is CASSLDGGGRRYNEQFF.

The CDR3: CASSLVADYEQYF. CDR3 DNA sequence: TGCGCCAGCAGCTTGGTGGCAGACTACGAGCAGTACTTC. The V and J genes are TRBV5-1 and TRBJ2-7, with D unresolved. Germline CDR1 is SGHRS and CDR2 is YFSETQ. The CDR3 sequence is 13 residues long. Trimming stripped 0 bases from V and 3 bases from J, with 7 bases between.

This chain's CDR3 is CATSRRRGTGLFEAFF. The CDR3 DNA follows: TGTGCCACCAGCAGGCGAAGGGGGACAGGGCTCTTCGAAGCTTTCTTT. The V and J genes are TRBV15 and TRBJ1-1, with 9 bases aligning to TRBD1. CDR1 and CDR2 from the germline V gene are LNHNV and YYDKDF (reference sequence). The length of the CDR3 is 16 residues. V gave up 3 bases and J gave up 8 bases; unmatched junction bases: 13.

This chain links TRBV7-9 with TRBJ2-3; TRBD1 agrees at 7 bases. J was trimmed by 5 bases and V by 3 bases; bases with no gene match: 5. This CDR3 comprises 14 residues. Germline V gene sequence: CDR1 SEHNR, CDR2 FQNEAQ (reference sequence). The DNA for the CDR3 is TGTGCCAGCAGCTTTACAGGGGCAGGAGATACGCAGTATTTT. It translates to CASSFTGAGDTQYF.

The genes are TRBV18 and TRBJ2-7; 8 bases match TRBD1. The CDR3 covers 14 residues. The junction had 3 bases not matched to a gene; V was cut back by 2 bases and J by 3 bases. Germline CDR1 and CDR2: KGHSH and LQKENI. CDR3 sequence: CASSPDRGFYEQYF. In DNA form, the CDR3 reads TGTGCCAGCTCACCAGACAGGGGATTCTACGAGCAGTACTTC. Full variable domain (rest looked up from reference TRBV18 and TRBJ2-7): NAGVMQNPRHLVRRRGQEARLRCSPMKGHSHVYWYRQLPEEGLKFMVYLQKENIIDESGMPKERFSAEFPKEGPSILRIQQVVRGDSAAYFCASSPDRGFYEQYFGPGTRLTVT.

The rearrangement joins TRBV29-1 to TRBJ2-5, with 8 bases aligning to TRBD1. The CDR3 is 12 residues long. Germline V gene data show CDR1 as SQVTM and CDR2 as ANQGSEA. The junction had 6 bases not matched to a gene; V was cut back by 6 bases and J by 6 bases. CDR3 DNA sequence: TGCAGCGTATCGGACAGGGTTAAGACCCAGTACTTC. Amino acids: CSVSDRVKTQYF.

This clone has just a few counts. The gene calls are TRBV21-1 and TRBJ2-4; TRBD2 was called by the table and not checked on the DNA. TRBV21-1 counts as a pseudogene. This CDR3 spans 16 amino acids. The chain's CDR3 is CATDVGGRGTKNIQYF. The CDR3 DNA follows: TGTGCCACCGATGTGGGGGGGAGGGGAACCAAAAACATTCAGTACTTC.

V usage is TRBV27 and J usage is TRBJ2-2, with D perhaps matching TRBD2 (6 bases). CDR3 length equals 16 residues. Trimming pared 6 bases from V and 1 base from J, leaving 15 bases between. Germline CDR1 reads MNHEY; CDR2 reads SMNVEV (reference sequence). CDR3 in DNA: TGTGCCAGCAGAGCTAGGAGCGGGCTGAACACCGGGGAGCTGTTTTTT. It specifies CASRARSGLNTGELFF.

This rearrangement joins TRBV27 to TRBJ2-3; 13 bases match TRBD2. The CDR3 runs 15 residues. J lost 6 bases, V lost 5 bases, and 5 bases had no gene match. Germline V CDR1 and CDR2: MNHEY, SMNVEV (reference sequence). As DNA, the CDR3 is TGTGCCAGCAGTCACGGGACTAGCGGGATCGATACGCAGTATTTT. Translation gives CASSHGTSGIDTQYF.

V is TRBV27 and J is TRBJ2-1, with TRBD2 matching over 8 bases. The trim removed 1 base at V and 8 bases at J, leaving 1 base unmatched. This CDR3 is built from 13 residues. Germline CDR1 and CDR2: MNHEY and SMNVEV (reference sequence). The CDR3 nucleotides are TGTGCCAGCAGTTTATGGCGGGGGGATGAGCAGTTCTTC. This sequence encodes CASSLWRGDEQFF.

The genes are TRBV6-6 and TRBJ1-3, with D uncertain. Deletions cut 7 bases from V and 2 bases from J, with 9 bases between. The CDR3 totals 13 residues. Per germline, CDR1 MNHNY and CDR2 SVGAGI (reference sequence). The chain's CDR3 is CASTGIPGNTIYF. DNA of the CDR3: TGTGCCAGCACCGGGATCCCTGGAAACACCATATATTTT.

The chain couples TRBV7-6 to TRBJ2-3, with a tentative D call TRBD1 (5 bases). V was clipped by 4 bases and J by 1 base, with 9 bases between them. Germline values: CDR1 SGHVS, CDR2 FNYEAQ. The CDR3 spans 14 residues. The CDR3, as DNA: TGTGCCAGCAGCTCGGGCAGGGGCACAGATACGCAGTATTTT. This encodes CASSSGRGTDTQYF.

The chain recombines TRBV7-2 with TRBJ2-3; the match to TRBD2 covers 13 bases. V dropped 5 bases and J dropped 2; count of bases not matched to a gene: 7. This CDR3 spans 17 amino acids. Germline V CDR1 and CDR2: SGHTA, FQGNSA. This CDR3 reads CASSQLAGGHITDTQYF. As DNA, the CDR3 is TGTGCCAGCAGCCAACTAGCGGGAGGGCACATCACAGATACGCAGTATTTT.